This T cell receptor beta chain was found in a study of blood T cell dynamics during melanoma immunotherapy (dated by TCRdb to the early 2020s). A note on the overall study: All patients had metastatic melanoma and were given first-line pembrolizumab or nivolumab plus ipilimumab as standard of care in the United Kingdom. To find early correlates of response, peripheral T cell receptor repertoires were profiled in metastatic melanoma patients before and after one cycle of checkpoint inhibitor therapy. The training cohort consisted of consecutive patients, while an additional independent group of patients from the same centre was pooled to form an external validation set. Study-level results and caveats: Patients who later achieved disease control showed a bifurcated PBMC repertoire reorganization at W3, with increased clonality or increased diversity, unlike progressors. The study could not determine whether the T cell clones driving repertoire changes were melanoma-specific or reflected general immune activation. The relatively small sample size was acknowledged as something that could potentially limit how far the results can be generalized.

What this sample's time point label stands for: week 3, after first cycle of checkpoint inhibitor. Blood samples were collected before treatment (T0) and at week 3 (W3), after the first cycle of checkpoint blockade. Except for two patients with rapid clinical progression, response was assessed 12 weeks after the first infusion by RECIST 1.1; disease control meant complete response, partial response or stable disease. Patients were not eligible if they had prior systemic cancer treatment, concomitant immunosuppressant therapy or synchronous other active malignancies. Bulk PBMC and plasma cell-free DNA were both sequenced for TCR beta so that circulating cells and T cell turnover could be tracked. PBMC were isolated from blood with Lymphoprep and SepMate tubes, followed by red cell lysis. QIAamp DNA Blood Mini kits were used to extract DNA from PBMC and from sorted T cell subsets. Taken from cysteine to phenylalanine, the CDR3 has 15 residues. This entry keeps only the CDR3 DNA: 45 bases, framed from base 1. CDR1 and CDR2 are read off the germline V gene (reference sequence) as SEHNR and FQNEAQ. Germline trimming amounts to 4 bases on V and 5 bases on J, with 7 as the count of junction bases outside the gene matches.

Every bulk PBMC sample had a fixed 350 ng of DNA loaded. TCR beta CDR3 sequences were amplified from genomic DNA using the immunoSEQ TCRb Assay kit according to manufacturer instructions. The KAPA Library Quantification Kit for Illumina platforms was used to quantify pooled libraries by qPCR. Pooled libraries were clustered at roughly 0.6-1.2 pM and sequenced on an Illumina NextSeq 500. The original pipeline was this. TCR data were analyzed with immunoSEQ ANALYZER and the R LymphoSeq package. A rearrangement efficiency score was calculated as productive divided by the sum of productive and non-productive CDR3 sequences. Clonality was assessed using the Gini coefficient and diversity using the Renyi index at alpha=1, with pairwise comparisons between timepoints within each patient. Clonal relatedness, based on an edit distance of 3, and repertoire similarity, based on the Bhattacharyya coefficient, were both computed in LymphoSeq. To classify response, a linear discriminant analysis based on week-3 changes in clonality and diversity was built with the R MASS and caret packages. What TCRdb holds here is the immuneACCESS table cut down to in-frame rearrangements. Part of the clones is not present; checked against another copy, under half of the missing clones reflect an unresolved V gene, and the others are unexplained. Clone size and the V and J calls come from that table; the DNA yielded D and trimming. For this sample there are roughly 6,000 clones; approximately 85% appear just once. The leading ten clones occupy about 5% of the sample.

Remarks on this clone: This receptor's antigen is unknown. No base quality values were provided; no much bigger clone lies one nucleotide off.

The sequence links TRBV7-9 to TRBJ2-5, with 10 junctional bases fitting TRBD1. This clonotype was obtained from a human donor with melanoma. This specimen consisted of blood, obtained from a patient treated with checkpoint blockade. The CDR3 reads CASSYTGTGVETQYF. The nucleotides are TGTGCCAGCAGCTATACCGGGACAGGGGTCGAGACCCAGTACTTC.